A single sample is the source of the 18 T cell receptor beta chains below, sequenced in a study of T cells in Graves' hyperthyroidism and ophthalmopathy. TCR beta CDR3 sequences were amplified from RNA transcripts. First-round RT-PCR targeting the TCR CDR3 was performed with the HTBI primer set. A single record per CDR3 protein comes from TCRdb applying MiXCR to the multiplex PCR reads. In the table there are 550,000 to 600,000 distinct CDR3 sequences, 46% of which are singletons. Sequencing used peripheral blood or thyroid tissue (not recorded which). These TCRs come from an adult woman with Graves' disease, either hyperthyroidism or ophthalmopathy (not recorded which).

This clonotype was counted between two and nine times. The V gene is TRBV19, the J gene TRBJ1-4; the D gene is possibly TRBD1 (5 bases). With 7 bases removed from V and 5 bases from J, the gap between germline ends came to 17 bases. The CDR3 length is 15 residues. Germline loops: CDR1 LNHDA, CDR2 SQIVND (reference sequence). The DNA of the CDR3 is TGTGCCAGTACCGTTCTCGGGACGGAGAATGAAAAACTGTTTTTT. Its translation is CASTVLGTENEKLFF.

This clonotype has at least ten counts. V and J are TRBV10-3 and TRBJ1-2; D is undetermined. V lost 1 base and J lost 6, with 6 bases in between. The CDR3 extends over 12 amino acids. Germline CDR1 reads ENHRY; CDR2 reads SYGVKD. This CDR3 is CAISELRHGYTF. DNA for the CDR3: TGTGCCATCAGTGAGTTAAGACATGGCTACACCTTC.

The V and J genes are TRBV10-3 and TRBJ2-5; the D is unclear. V dropped 2 bases and J dropped 0 bases, with 7 bases sitting between them. From germline, CDR1 is ENHRY and CDR2 SYGVKD. This CDR3 comprises 14 residues. The chain's CDR3 is CAISEVGYQETQYF. The CDR3 DNA is TGTGCCATCAGTGAGGTCGGATACCAAGAGACCCAGTACTTC.

The V call is TRBV5-1, the J call TRBJ2-2, with 7 bases fitting TRBD1. V trimming: 4 bases; J trimming: 8 bases; junction bases outside the gene matches: 5. Germline V gene lookup returns CDR1 SGHRS and CDR2 YFSETQ. The length of the CDR3 is 13 residues. CDR3 region: CASSTTGQGELFF. For the CDR3, the DNA is TGCGCCAGCAGCACGACGGGACAGGGGGAGCTGTTTTTT. Supplemented by reference TRBV5-1 and TRBJ2-2, the full variable domain reads KAGVTQTPRYLIKTRGQQVTLSCSPISGHRSVSWYQQTPGQGLQFLFEYFSETQRNKGNFPGRFSGRQFSNSRSEMNVSTLELGDSALYLCASSTTGQGELFFGEGSRLTVL.

This chain links TRBV29-1 with TRBJ1-2; D gene uncertain. The CDR3 spans 12 residues. The V and J ends lost 8 bases and 5 bases respectively, with 15 bases between them. Germline CDR1 is SQVTM and CDR2 is ANQGSEA. The CDR3 reads CSLYSTFYGYTF. In DNA, the CDR3 is TGCAGCTTGTACAGTACCTTTTATGGCTACACCTTC. The full variable domain, completed using reference TRBV29-1 and TRBJ1-2, is SAVISQKPSRDICQRGTSLTIQCQVDSQVTMMFWYRQQPGQSLTLIATANQGSEATYESGFVIDKFPISRPNLTFSTLTVSNMSPEDSSIYLCSLYSTFYGYTFGSGTRLTVV.

This clonotype was detected many times. This chain uses TRBV10-3 with TRBJ2-2, with 9 positions matching TRBD1. The trim removed 9 bases at V and 5 bases at J, leaving 7 bases unmatched. The germline V gene has CDR1 ENHRY and CDR2 SYGVKD. CDR3 length: 14 residues. CDR3 region: CAIGTGRVTGELFF. The CDR3 nucleotides read TGTGCCATTGGGACAGGGAGAGTGACCGGGGAGCTGTTTTTT.

Many counts were recorded for this clonotype. V and J are TRBV20-1 and TRBJ2-7, with D possibly matching TRBD1 (5 bases). V was cut by 1 base and J by 2 bases, with 9 bases left in between. Germline loops: CDR1 DFQATT, CDR2 SNEGSKA (reference sequence). This CDR3 is 13 amino acids long. CDR3 region: CSARVDSPYEQYF. CDR3 sequence (DNA): TGCAGTGCTAGAGTAGACAGTCCCTACGAGCAGTACTTC.

The CDR3 reads CASSDIRDHGEKLFF. DNA of the CDR3: TGTGCCAGCAGTGACATCCGAGACCACGGGGAAAAACTGTTTTTT. The V gene is TRBV25-1, the J gene TRBJ1-4; D remains unclear. This CDR3 has 15 amino acids. Germline CDR1 MGHDK, CDR2 SYGVNS. Trimming pared 3 bases from V and 8 bases from J, leaving 16 bases between.

This clonotype was observed at least ten times. V and J are TRBV12-3 or TRBV12-4 and TRBJ2-2; the D is unclear. Deletions cut 7 bases from V and 5 bases from J, with 11 bases between. The CDR3 runs to 13 residues. The chain's CDR3 is CASIPYITGELFF. Here the CDR3 DNA reads TGTGCCAGCATTCCCTATATAACCGGGGAGCTGTTTTTT.

This clonotype was picked up many times. The CDR3 sequence is CSAPRTGIAFF. CDR3 sequence (DNA): TGCAGTGCTCCCCGGACAGGGATAGCTTTCTTT. The J gene is TRBJ1-1, the V gene TRBV20-1; 8 nucleotides agree with TRBD1. Germline V CDR1 and CDR2: DFQATT, SNEGSKA (reference sequence). This CDR3 spans 11 amino acids. V lost 5 bases and J lost 10; bases outside the gene matches: 6.

This sequence joins TRBV12-3 or TRBV12-4 and TRBJ1-2, with TRBD1 matching 8 bases. CDR3 length: 15 amino acids. The J segment lost 7 bases and the V segment lost 6 bases, leaving 13 bases of the junction unmatched. CDR3 nucleotides: TGTGCCAGCAGCCGCTTGGGGACAGGAGAAGTTGGCTACACCTTC. This gives the protein CASSRLGTGEVGYTF.

The rearrangement uses TRBV2 and TRBJ2-1; D unclear. CDR3 length: 16 amino acids. Trimming pared 0 bases from V and 8 bases from J, leaving 17 bases between. The germline gives CDR1 SNHLY, CDR2 FYNNEI. Here the CDR3 reads CASSEAERQQPHEQFF. Here the CDR3 DNA reads TGTGCCAGCAGTGAAGCGGAGCGCCAGCAGCCCCATGAGCAGTTCTTC.

This clonotype has ten or more counts. The rearrangement joins TRBV7-9 to TRBJ1-5; D may be TRBD1 (6 bases). Per germline, CDR1 SEHNR and CDR2 FQNEAQ (reference sequence). The CDR3 consists of 16 residues. With 1 base removed from V and 6 bases from J, the gap between germline ends came to 16 bases. CDR3 nucleotides: TGTGCCAGCAGCTTAGACGGGGGGCTAGGTACTCAGCCCCAGCATTTT. Its translation is CASSLDGGLGTQPQHF. Full variable domain (missing parts from reference TRBV7-9 and TRBJ1-5): DTGVSQNPRHKITKRGQNVTFRCDPISEHNRLYWYRQTLGQGPEFLTYFQNEAQLEKSRLLSDRFSAERPKGSFSTLEIQRTEQGDSAMYLCASSLDGGLGTQPQHFGDGTRLSIL.

This clonotype was seen repeatedly, ten times or more. The chain employs TRBV2 and TRBJ1-1, with D perhaps TRBD1 (6 bases). CDR3 length equals 14 residues. Germline V gene sequence: CDR1 SNHLY, CDR2 FYNNEI. Trimming pared 4 bases from V and 1 base from J, leaving 10 bases between. The CDR3 sequence is CASSGSQGNTEAFF. As DNA, the CDR3 is TGTGCCAGCAGTGGTTCACAGGGGAACACTGAAGCTTTCTTT.

Comments on this clonotype: Lacking the conserved final phenylalanine or tryptophan, this CDR3 likely reflects a read error. The CDR3 region is CASTKDRANYGYTL. CDR3 DNA: TGTGCCAGTACCAAAGACAGGGCCAACTATGGCTACACCCTC. The chain couples TRBV2 to TRBJ1-2; 7 nucleotides match TRBD1. The trim removed 9 bases at V and 2 bases at J, leaving 9 bases unmatched. This CDR3 has 14 amino acids. The germline V gene encodes CDR1 SNHLY and CDR2 FYNNEI.

This clonotype was seen at least ten times. This chain links TRBV5-4 with TRBJ1-1; D not certain. V gave up 2 bases and J gave up 0 bases, with 11 bases separating them. CDR1 and CDR2 from the germline V gene are SGHNT and YYREEE (reference sequence). The CDR3 loop spans 15 amino acids. The CDR3 sequence: CASSFPTTMNTEAFF. The CDR3 DNA reads as TGTGCCAGCAGCTTCCCAACTACAATGAACACTGAAGCTTTCTTT.

The chain carries TRBV2 and TRBJ1-2; the D gene is possibly TRBD1 (5 bases). This CDR3 comprises 13 residues. V gave up 4 bases and J gave up 4 bases, with 10 bases separating them. Germline lookup yields CDR1 SNHLY and CDR2 FYNNEI. The CDR3 protein is CASSGQPTYGYTF. For the CDR3, the DNA is TGTGCCAGCAGTGGACAGCCAACCTATGGCTACACCTTC.

This clonotype showed up many times. V and J are TRBV10-3 and TRBJ2-2, with TRBD2 matching over 8 bases. Trimming cost V 3 bases and J 5 bases; bases outside gene matches: 5. The CDR3 has 15 residues. Germline lookup yields CDR1 ENHRY and CDR2 SYGVKD. This CDR3 is CAISESGRGTGELFF. CDR3 DNA: TGTGCCATCAGTGAAAGCGGGAGAGGGACCGGGGAGCTGTTTTTT.